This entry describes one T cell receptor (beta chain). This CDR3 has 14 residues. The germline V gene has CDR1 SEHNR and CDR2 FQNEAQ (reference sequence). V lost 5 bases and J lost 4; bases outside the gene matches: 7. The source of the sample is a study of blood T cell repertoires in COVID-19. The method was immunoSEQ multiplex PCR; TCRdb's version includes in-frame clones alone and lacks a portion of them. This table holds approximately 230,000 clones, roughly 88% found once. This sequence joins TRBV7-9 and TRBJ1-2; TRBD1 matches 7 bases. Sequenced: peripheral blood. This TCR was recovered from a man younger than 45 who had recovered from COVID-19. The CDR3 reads CASSPPGQFYGYTF. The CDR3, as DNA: TGTGCCAGCAGCCCCCCGGGACAGTTCTATGGCTACACCTTC.